The clone carrying this TCR beta chain has a count of ten or more. The entry originates in a study of human T cells and chemical hapten exposure. TCRdb re-called the RACE reads through MiXCR, storing one row per CDR3 protein. Of 95,000 to 150,000 distinct CDR3 sequences in the sample, 11% were seen once. Documented time point: patch test 3, about 24 weeks after DPC sensitization. The treatment was: therapeutic diphenylcyclopropenone sensitization with weekly scalp DPC. Before extraction, the whole blood was not fractionated, and total RNA was taken from it. Germline V gives CDR1 MNHNY, CDR2 SVGAGI (reference sequence). Trimming took off 8 bases at V and 1 base at J, with 12 bases between the two ends. The CDR3 runs 14 residues.

This sequence originates from a woman aged 45-59 years with alopecia areata. Some clones in this sample may be carry-over from other donors' samples. The chain recombines TRBV6-6 with TRBJ1-3; D unresolved. The sequenced sample was whole blood, obtained in connection with sensitization to the hapten diphenylcyclopropenone (DPC). The CDR3 reads CASQLKSSGNTIYF. The CDR3 coding sequence is TGTGCCAGCCAATTGAAGAGTTCTGGAAACACCATATATTTT.